There are many counts of the clone carrying this TCR beta chain. The entry originates in a study of T cell repertoires in cytomegalovirus infection. Via MiXCR, TCRdb re-called the reads, giving one row per CDR3 protein. In the table there are around 740,000 distinct CDR3 sequences, roughly a third of which are singletons. Germline V gives CDR1 MNHEY, CDR2 SVGEGT. This CDR3 contains 13 residues. The ends were cut back, 2 bases at V and 5 bases at J, with 7 bases in the middle. The J gene is TRBJ2-1, the V gene TRBV6-2 or TRBV6-3; maybe TRBD1 (6 bases). The sequenced sample was PBMCs. This receptor was identified in a human donor in good health (CMV status not recorded). Some clones in this sample may be carry-over from other donors' samples. CDR3 protein: CASSYGQHNEQFF. CDR3 bases: TGTGCCAGCAGTTACGGACAGCACAATGAGCAGTTCTTC.